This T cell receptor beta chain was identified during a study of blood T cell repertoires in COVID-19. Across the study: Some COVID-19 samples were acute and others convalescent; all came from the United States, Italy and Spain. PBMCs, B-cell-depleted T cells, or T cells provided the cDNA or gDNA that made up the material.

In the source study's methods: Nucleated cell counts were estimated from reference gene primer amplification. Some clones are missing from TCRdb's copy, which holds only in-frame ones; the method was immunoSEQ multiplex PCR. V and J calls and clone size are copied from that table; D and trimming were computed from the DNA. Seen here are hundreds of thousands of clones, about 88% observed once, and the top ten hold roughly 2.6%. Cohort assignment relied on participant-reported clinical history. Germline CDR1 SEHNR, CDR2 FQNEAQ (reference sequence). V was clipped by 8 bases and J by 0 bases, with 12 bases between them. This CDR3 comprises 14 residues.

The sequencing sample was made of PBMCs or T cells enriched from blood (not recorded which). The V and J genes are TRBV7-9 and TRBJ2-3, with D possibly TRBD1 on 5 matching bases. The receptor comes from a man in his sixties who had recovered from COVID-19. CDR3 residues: CASQTVSSTDTQYF. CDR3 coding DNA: TGTGCCAGCCAGACAGTTTCTAGCACAGATACGCAGTATTTT.